Below are 32 T cell receptor beta chains sequenced from a single sample in a study of OX40 agonist ivuxolimab in advanced cancers. Library preparation was by the immunoSEQ multiplex PCR assay. TCRdb carries this immuneACCESS record with in-frame sequences only. Its versions omit some clonotypes, under half of them owing to an unresolved V gene in the studies checked, with the rest unexplained. Across this sample there are about 51,000 clones, with approximately 80% seen only once. The biggest ten clones account for 2% to 2.5% of the sample. The material was CD4+ or CD8+ T cells sorted from blood, obtained in a trial of the OX40 agonist ivuxolimab. Receptors were obtained from an adult with an advanced solid tumor such as melanoma, head and neck, liver or kidney cancer.

J is TRBJ2-7 and V is TRBV11-3, with D uncertain. Trimming took 1 base from V and 6 from J, leaving 10 bases between them. The germline CDR1 and CDR2 sequences are SGHNT and YENEEA. The CDR3 runs 13 residues. The CDR3 spells CASSLGRSGEQYF. The CDR3 region has the DNA TGTGCCAGCAGCTTAGGCAGGTCTGGCGAGCAGTACTTC.

This clone appeared a single time. This chain uses TRBV28 with TRBJ2-3, with a tentative D call TRBD2 (6 bases). Trimming removed 6 bases from V and 0 bases from J, with 16 bases in between. CDR1 and CDR2 from the germline V gene are MDHEN and SYDVKM. This CDR3 region has 16 residues. This CDR3 reads CASRVQGGTSTDTQYF. The CDR3 DNA reads as TGTGCCAGCAGGGTCCAGGGCGGGACTAGCACAGATACGCAGTATTTT. The full variable domain, with the rest looked up from reference TRBV28 and TRBJ2-3, is DVKVTQSSRYLVKRTGEKVFLECVQDMDHENMFWYRQDPGLGLRLIYFSYDVKMKEKGDIPEGYSVSREKKERFSLILESASTNQTSMYLCASRVQGGTSTDTQYFGPGTRLTVL.

The rearrangement uses TRBV19 and TRBJ1-5; 7 bases agree with TRBD1. CDR1 and CDR2 (germline): LNHDA, SQIVND (reference sequence). The CDR3 sequence is 15 residues long. V was pared by 5 bases and J by 2 bases, with 6 bases of the junction left unmatched. CDR3: CASSVSQGRNQPQHF. As DNA, the CDR3 is TGTGCCAGTAGTGTATCACAGGGGCGCAATCAGCCCCAGCATTTT.

V usage is TRBV6-1 and J usage is TRBJ2-1; TRBD2 matches 8 bases. The CDR3 spans 15 residues. Germline V gives CDR1 MNHNS, CDR2 SASEGT. J lost 3 bases, V lost 3 bases, and 4 bases had no gene match. Written as DNA, the CDR3 is TGTGCCAGCAGTGAGGGAGGGACTAGCTACAATGAGCAGTTCTTC. Encoded protein: CASSEGGTSYNEQFF.

The genes are TRBV29-1 and TRBJ2-1; D may correspond to TRBD1 or TRBD2 (7 bases each). Per germline, CDR1 SQVTM and CDR2 ANQGSEA. V shed 5 bases and J shed 0 bases, with 23 bases lying between them. The CDR3 is 18 residues long. The CDR3 loop reads CSVQGGLAVLSSYNEQFF. CDR3 DNA: TGCAGCGTTCAGGGGGGGCTAGCGGTCCTGAGCTCCTACAATGAGCAGTTCTTC.

This clone was observed once. The chain uses TRBV30 and TRBJ2-7; possibly TRBD2 for D (7 bases). CDR3 size: 12 residues. The V gene's germline CDR1 is GTSNPN and CDR2 SVGIG (reference sequence). Trimming stripped 8 bases from V and 3 bases from J, with 14 bases between. CDR3 nucleotide sequence: TGTGCCGGCGGGGGCGGTCACTACGAGCAGTACTTC. Translation: CAGGGGHYEQYF.

CDR3 in amino acids: CASRVLGNTGELFF. CDR3 in DNA: TGCGCCAGCAGGGTACTAGGAAACACCGGGGAGCTGTTTTTT. The chain has TRBV5-1 and TRBJ2-2; a possible D gene is TRBD2 (5 bases). This CDR3 region has 14 residues. Trimming left V 5 bases short and J 2 bases short, with 10 bases between. CDR1 is SGHRS and CDR2 is YFSETQ in the germline V gene.

The rearrangement links TRBV10-3 to TRBJ2-7; TRBD2 matches 14 bases. Germline values: CDR1 ENHRY, CDR2 SYGVKD. The CDR3 has 17 amino acids. With 5 bases clipped from V and 4 bases from J, the junction kept 10 bases outside the gene matches. The CDR3 is CAISSGTSGSKPYEQYF. CDR3 nucleotides: TGTGCCATCAGTTCCGGGACTAGCGGGAGTAAGCCTTACGAGCAGTACTTC.

This rearrangement joins TRBV19 to TRBJ2-2; D is unclear. The CDR3 totals 15 residues. CDR1 is LNHDA and CDR2 is SQIVND in the germline V gene (reference sequence). V was clipped by 6 bases and J by 6 bases, with 17 bases between them. This CDR3 reads CASSQAATRSGELFF. The DNA for the CDR3 is TGTGCCAGTAGCCAAGCCGCCACGAGGTCCGGGGAGCTGTTTTTT.

The genes are TRBV19 and TRBJ2-1; D is uncertain. The V gene's germline CDR1 is LNHDA and CDR2 SQIVND (reference sequence). The ends were cut back, 4 bases at V and 0 bases at J, with 16 bases in the middle. This CDR3 is built from 17 residues. CDR3 sequence: CASSTLGPLSSYNEQFF. The CDR3 DNA reads as TGTGCCAGTAGTACCCTAGGGCCTCTTAGCTCCTACAATGAGCAGTTCTTC. Based on the CDR3 plus reference TRBV19 and TRBJ2-1, the full variable domain is DGGITQSPKYLFRKEGQNVTLSCEQNLNHDAMYWYRQDPGQGLRLIYYSQIVNDFQKGDIAEGYSVSREKKESFPLTVTSAQKNPTAFYLCASSTLGPLSSYNEQFFGPGTRLTVL.

This clone was detected only once. V usage is TRBV12-5 and J usage is TRBJ1-2; D might be TRBD1 (5 bases). Per the germline V gene, CDR1 is LGHNT and CDR2 is FRNRAP. Between the trimmed V and J ends, which lost 1 base and 1 base, there was a span of 16 bases. The CDR3 has 17 residues. The CDR3 region has the DNA TGTGCTAGTGGTTTGGGAGAGACAGAGAATTATAACTATGGCTACACCTTC. It is translated as CASGLGETENYNYGYTF.

The chain joins TRBV6-5 to TRBJ1-5; 7 nucleotides match TRBD1. The CDR3 sequence is 14 residues long. Germline V gene data show CDR1 as MNHEY and CDR2 as SVGAGI. After removal of 5 bases from V and 0 bases from J, the junction contained 1 base not matched to a gene. This CDR3 reads CASSTGVSNQPQHF. The CDR3 DNA is TGTGCCAGCAGTACAGGGGTTAGCAATCAGCCCCAGCATTTT.

The chain combines TRBV11-2 with TRBJ2-7; D possibly corresponds to TRBD2 (6 bases). The CDR3 totals 16 residues. Trimming pared 4 bases from V and 5 bases from J, leaving 21 bases between. Germline assignment: CDR1 SGHAT and CDR2 FQNNGV. This CDR3 is CASSSIKRGGWDEQYF. CDR3 DNA: TGTGCCAGCAGCTCCATCAAACGGGGAGGATGGGACGAGCAGTACTTC.

The chain uses TRBV18 and TRBJ1-4, with a weak D call TRBD1 (6 bases). The germline V gene encodes CDR1 KGHSH and CDR2 LQKENI. V lost 4 bases and J 0 bases, leaving 6 bases between the germline ends. This CDR3 spans 14 amino acids. The CDR3 sequence: CASSRTATNEKLFF. The DNA of the CDR3 is TGTGCCAGCTCACGGACAGCAACTAATGAAAAACTGTTTTTT. Filled out from reference TRBV18 and TRBJ1-4, the complete variable domain reads NAGVMQNPRHLVRRRGQEARLRCSPMKGHSHVYWYRQLPEEGLKFMVYLQKENIIDESGMPKERFSAEFPKEGPSILRIQQVVRGDSAAYFCASSRTATNEKLFFGSGTQLSVL.

The chain employs TRBV19 and TRBJ2-7; D remains ambiguous. V lost 3 bases, J lost 0 bases, and 12 bases lay in between. Germline CDR1 and CDR2: LNHDA and SQIVND (reference sequence). The CDR3 is 15 amino acids. CDR3: CASSMSAAVSYEQYF. CDR3 DNA: TGTGCCAGTAGTATGTCCGCGGCTGTCTCCTACGAGCAGTACTTC.

The DNA of the CDR3 is TGTGCCAGTAGTCCCCAATCGGACTCCTATCAGCCCCAGCATTTT. The encoded protein is CASSPQSDSYQPQHF. The V call is TRBV19, the J call TRBJ1-5; D remains ambiguous. Germline-derived CDR1 and CDR2 are LNHDA and SQIVND (reference sequence). The CDR3 extends over 15 amino acids. V lost 5 bases, J lost 5 bases, and 16 bases lay in between. Full variable domain (outside the CDR3, taken from reference TRBV19 and TRBJ1-5): DGGITQSPKYLFRKEGQNVTLSCEQNLNHDAMYWYRQDPGQGLRLIYYSQIVNDFQKGDIAEGYSVSREKKESFPLTVTSAQKNPTAFYLCASSPQSDSYQPQHFGDGTRLSIL.

The chain employs TRBV2 and TRBJ2-7, with 7 bases lining up with TRBD1. V shed 7 bases and J 3 bases; nucleotides not matched to a gene: 3. Per the germline V gene, CDR1 is SNHLY and CDR2 is FYNNEI. The CDR3 totals 12 residues. CDR3 in DNA: TGTGCCAGCATGACAGGGATCTACGAGCAGTACTTC. It encodes CASMTGIYEQYF.

The chain has TRBV4-1 and TRBJ2-7; 11 bases align to TRBD2. J gave up 1 base and V 4 bases, and 12 bases lay outside the gene matches. From germline, CDR1 is MGHRA and CDR2 YSYEKL. The CDR3 spans 18 residues. Written as DNA, the CDR3 is TGCGCCAGCAGCCTCGGGACTAGCGGAAGAAAATCATCCTACGAGCAGTACTTC. Its protein product is CASSLGTSGRKSSYEQYF.

The chain employs TRBV18 and TRBJ2-5; D is perhaps TRBD1 (6 bases). Germline V gives CDR1 KGHSH, CDR2 LQKENI. V was trimmed by 1 base and J by 0 bases, leaving 9 bases between them. The CDR3 covers 15 residues. CDR3 in DNA: TGTGCCAGCTCACCACACAACAGGGACCAAGAGACCCAGTACTTC. Translation gives CASSPHNRDQETQYF. Supplemented by reference TRBV18 and TRBJ2-5, the full variable domain reads NAGVMQNPRHLVRRRGQEARLRCSPMKGHSHVYWYRQLPEEGLKFMVYLQKENIIDESGMPKERFSAEFPKEGPSILRIQQVVRGDSAAYFCASSPHNRDQETQYFGPGTRLLVL.

This clone was seen a handful of times. V and J are TRBV2 and TRBJ1-2; D call uncertain. Per germline, CDR1 SNHLY and CDR2 FYNNEI. The CDR3 runs 11 residues. With 6 bases removed from V and 3 bases from J, the gap between germline ends came to 5 bases. CDR3 loop: CASRPDYGYTF. For the CDR3, the DNA is TGTGCCAGCAGACCCGACTATGGCTACACCTTC.

The chain is built from TRBV2 and TRBJ2-7; possible D gene TRBD1, 5 bases. The V and J ends lost 6 bases and 3 bases respectively, with 12 bases between them. The CDR3 runs 13 residues. Germline values: CDR1 SNHLY, CDR2 FYNNEI. In DNA, the CDR3 is TGTGCCAGCAGACTGACAGAAAACTACGAGCAGTACTTC. Amino acid sequence: CASRLTENYEQYF.

This clone came up a few times. This chain uses TRBV7-3 with TRBJ2-1, with D possibly matching TRBD2 (5 bases). The CDR3 sequence is 15 residues long. Germline V lookup: CDR1 SGHTA, CDR2 FQGTGA. The V end lost 4 bases, the J end lost 0 bases, and 10 bases lay between the germline ends. The CDR3 DNA reads as TGTGCCAGCAGCTCGCCCCGGGACTCCTACAATGAGCAGTTCTTC. Its protein product is CASSSPRDSYNEQFF.

This chain connects TRBV19 to TRBJ2-7; D is possibly TRBD1 or TRBD2 (5 bases each). The V gene lost 8 bases and the J gene lost 0 bases, with 17 bases spanning the gap. The CDR3 spans 15 residues. Germline V gene sequence: CDR1 LNHDA, CDR2 SQIVND (reference sequence). The CDR3 DNA sequence: TGTGCCAGTCGAAGGGGTTCGGGGAGCTCCTACGAGCAGTACTTC. This gives the protein CASRRGSGSSYEQYF.

The gene calls are TRBV19 and TRBJ2-1; 13 bases match TRBD2. Germline V gives CDR1 LNHDA, CDR2 SQIVND (reference sequence). This CDR3 contains 16 residues. The V gene end was trimmed by 5 bases and the J gene end by 7 bases; junction bases not matched to a gene: 8. In nucleotides, the CDR3 is TGTGCCAGTAGTCCCCGGACTAGCGGGAGTCTTAATGAGCAGTTCTTC. Its protein is CASSPRTSGSLNEQFF.

The chain couples TRBV7-2 to TRBJ1-6; D gene uncertain. The CDR3 is 13 amino acids. V was clipped by 1 base and J by 9 bases, with 7 bases between them. Germline CDR1 and CDR2: SGHTA and FQGNSA. The CDR3 DNA follows: TGTGCCAGCAGCTTAGAATGGGGTTCACCCCTCCACTTT. Its protein product is CASSLEWGSPLHF. Filled out from reference TRBV7-2 and TRBJ1-6, the complete variable domain reads GAGVSQSPSNKVTEKGKDVELRCDPISGHTALYWYRQSLGQGLEFLIYFQGNSAPDKSGLPSDRFSAERTGGSVSTLTIQRTQQEDSAVYLCASSLEWGSPLHFGNGTRLTVT.

This chain joins TRBV18 and TRBJ2-5, with TRBD2 matching 8 bases. J lost 5 bases, V lost 4 bases, and 6 bases had no gene match. CDR1 is KGHSH, CDR2 LQKENI, per germline. The CDR3 is 14 residues long. The CDR3 protein is CASSRPGLEETQYF. In DNA form, the CDR3 reads TGTGCCAGCTCACGACCGGGACTAGAGGAGACCCAGTACTTC.

Remarks on this clone: A much larger clone differs by one base, so this may be a read error. This sequence joins TRBV5-1 and TRBJ2-2, with D unclear. Trimming took 1 base from V and 6 from J, leaving 1 base between them. CDR3 length equals 11 residues. The germline V gene has CDR1 SGHRS and CDR2 YFSETQ. The CDR3 DNA reads as TGCGCCAGCAGCTTGCCCGGGGAGCTGTTTTTT. It specifies CASSLPGELFF.

The J gene is TRBJ2-3, the V gene TRBV5-1; 9 bases match TRBD1. J gave up 5 bases and V 2 bases, and 3 bases lay outside the gene matches. Germline CDR1 SGHRS, CDR2 YFSETQ. CDR3 length equals 14 residues. The CDR3 is CASSLGTGRDTQYF. The DNA of the CDR3 is TGCGCCAGCAGCTTAGGGACAGGGAGAGATACGCAGTATTTT.

This clone was counted a single time. The chain uses TRBV4-1 and TRBJ1-1; the D is unclear. Trimming took off 3 bases at V and 1 base at J, with 9 bases between the two ends. CDR3 length: 14 amino acids. The germline V gene encodes CDR1 MGHRA and CDR2 YSYEKL. The chain's CDR3 is CASSQWIRNTEAFF. DNA of the CDR3: TGCGCCAGCAGCCAGTGGATTAGGAACACTGAAGCTTTCTTT.

This clone has more than one count but fewer than ten. An end of the junction differs from the germline gene, which may be a read error. The chain uses TRBV2 and TRBJ1-5; 8 bases are a match to TRBD1. This CDR3 is 14 amino acids long. CDR1 is SNHLY and CDR2 is FYNNEI in the germline V gene. This CDR3 is CASSEGQGGQPQHF. CDR3 bases: TGTGCCAGCAGCGAAGGACAGGGCGGCCAGCCCCAGCATTTT.

This clone is a singleton in its sample. The chain uses TRBV5-1 and TRBJ1-2; TRBD1 matches 9 bases. V shed 4 bases, J shed 9 bases, and the junction held 7 bases outside the gene matches. Germline V gene sequence: CDR1 SGHRS, CDR2 YFSETQ. The CDR3 is 13 residues long. The chain's CDR3 is CASSPDRGGSYTF. CDR3 in DNA: TGCGCCAGCAGCCCGGACAGGGGCGGTAGCTACACCTTC.

V gene TRBV19 combines with J gene TRBJ1-5; 10 bases map to TRBD1. The CDR3 has 14 amino acids. V was clipped by 5 bases and J by 6 bases; unmatched bases: 4. CDR1 is LNHDA and CDR2 is SQIVND in the germline V gene (reference sequence). CDR3 DNA: TGTGCCAGTAGTGGACAGGGGGTCGGTCAGCCCCAGCATTTT. It specifies CASSGQGVGQPQHF.